In this sample, the clone carrying this T cell receptor beta chain turned up many times. The antigen remains unidentified. These data come from a study of T cells in Graves' hyperthyroidism and ophthalmopathy. Not enrolled were patients with uncontrolled infection, other autoimmune disease, pregnancy or lactation. Orbital computed tomography and thyroid ultrasound, together with serum TRAb and thyroxine and clinical symptoms, were used for diagnoses. RNA transcripts yielded amplified TCR beta CDR3 regions. The HTBI primer set served for first-round RT-PCR of the TCR CDR3. TCRdb itself ran the multiplex PCR reads through MiXCR, one entry per CDR3 protein. The sample contains 600,000 to 700,000 distinct CDR3 sequences, about 14% of which appear only once. Germline CDR1 SGHAT, CDR2 FQNNGV. There are 14 residues in the CDR3. V was clipped by 5 bases and J by 4 bases; unmatched bases: 7. Findings and caveats of the study: The model foresaw ophthalmopathy a median roughly 6 months prior to onset. Researchers found most expanded thyroid clonotypes above 0.001 in blood as well.

The chain combines TRBV11-2 with TRBJ2-7, with TRBD2 identical over 8 bases. The sample was blood. The TCR originated in a middle-aged woman with Graves' ophthalmopathy. In DNA, the CDR3 is TGTGCCAGCAGCACCGCGGGAGGCGGGTACGAGCAGTACTTC. Protein: CASSTAGGGYEQYF.